The clone carrying this T cell receptor beta chain was recorded many times. The antigen remains undetermined. The sample belongs to a study of T-cell memory formation after mild COVID-19. Notes on the study in general: Pre-infection memory carried some responding clones, suggesting that cross-reactive memory joined. CM and EM subsets held most contracting CD4+ clones; EMRA held CD8+ ones. Among clones peaking at day 37 in the second wave, SARS-CoV-2 specificity remained unconfirmed. Later expanders leaned toward CD4+, whereas clones contracting from day 15 to 85 were balanced CD4/CD8.

Germline values: CDR1 SGDLS, CDR2 YYNGEE. The junction had 5 bases not matched to a gene; V was cut back by 4 bases and J by 3 bases. This CDR3 contains 15 residues. One entry per CDR3 protein results from TCRdb running MiXCR on the 5' RACE reads. The sample consists of fewer than 350,000 distinct CDR3 sequences, about a sixth of them appearing once. Sequenced material: PBMCs or a T cell subset sorted from them (not recorded which). This TCR came from a man in his late teens or twenties who had mild COVID-19 (a few samples of this study predate the infection). Cell type and time point are not known. The chain has TRBV9 and TRBJ2-5; 11 bases are a match to TRBD2. The CDR3 loop reads CASSTGTSGKETQYF. As DNA, the CDR3 is TGTGCCAGCAGCACCGGGACTAGCGGTAAAGAGACCCAGTACTTC. The entire variable domain, with the rest obtained from reference TRBV9 and TRBJ2-5, is as follows: DSGVTQTPKHLITATGQRVTLRCSPRSGDLSVYWYQQSLDQGLQFLIQYYNGEERAKGNILERFSAQQFPDLHSELNLSSLELGDSALYFCASSTGTSGKETQYFGPGTRLLVL.